A selection of T cell receptor beta chains follows, all from one sample in a study of shared clonotypes between healthy human individuals. TCRdb keeps only in-frame clones here, not all; method: immunoSEQ multiplex PCR. The sample contains some 2 million clones, just under 95% of which appear only once. Sequencing was performed on naive CD8+ T cells sorted from blood. Every receptor here comes from a man between 18 and 29 years old in good health. The CDR3 runs from the conserved cysteine through the conserved F or W. Each record gives: clone size, D gene, V gene, CDR3 length, J gene, CDR3 protein, CDR3 DNA. The D gene is left open where the match is weak. Not all rows give a size; the values are once, few, many and, for expanded clones, a class.

>NA|TRBD1|TRBV2|13|TRBJ2-7
CASSGTGGYEQYF
TGTGCCAGCTCCGGGACAGGGGGCTACGAGCAGTACTTC
>once|NA|TRBV7-9|12|TRBJ2-1
CASSSTGNEQFF
TGTGCCAGCAGCTCCACAGGGAATGAGCAGTTCTTC
>NA|TRBD1|TRBV10-3|14|TRBJ2-1
CAITDRGYYNEQFF
TGTGCCATCACTGACAGGGGTTACTACAATGAGCAGTTCTTC
>NA|NA|TRBV5-1|15|TRBJ2-7
CASSLGRGLAYEQYF
TGCGCCAGCAGCTTGGGGAGGGGTCTAGCCTACGAGCAGTACTTC
>NA|NA|TRBV5-1|14|TRBJ2-1
CASSLEDSYNEQFF
TGCGCCAGCAGCTTGGAAGACTCCTACAATGAGCAGTTCTTC
>NA|NA|TRBV4-1|14|TRBJ2-7
CASSGRDGSYEQYF
TGCGCCAGCAGCGGCCGGGACGGAAGCTACGAGCAGTACTTC
>NA|TRBD2|TRBV4-2|19|TRBJ2-5
CASSRVGLAGDLLQETQYF
TGTGCCAGCAGCCGGGTGGGACTAGCGGGGGACTTACTCCAAGAGACCCAGTACTTC
>NA|NA|TRBV11-2|13|TRBJ2-7
CASSRDPSYEQYF
TGTGCCAGCAGCCGGGACCCTTCCTACGAGCAGTACTTC
>NA|NA|TRBV5-6|14|TRBJ2-7
CASSLVRAGDEQYF
TGTGCCAGCAGCTTGGTGCGGGCCGGGGACGAGCAGTACTTC
>NA|TRBD1|TRBV6-5|15|TRBJ2-5
CASSPGTGPQETQYF
TGTGCCAGCAGTCCGGGGACAGGGCCCCAAGAGACCCAGTACTTC
>NA|TRBD1|TRBV27|14|TRBJ2-7
CASSFGTAFGEQYF
TGTGCCAGCAGTTTCGGGACAGCCTTTGGCGAGCAGTACTTC
>NA|NA|TRBV4-3|16|TRBJ2-7
CASSQEWSENRYEQYF
TGCGCCAGCAGCCAAGAATGGAGCGAAAACCGCTACGAGCAGTACTTC
>NA|TRBD1|TRBV19|14|TRBJ1-2
CASSQGTDLYGYTF
TGTGCCAGTAGCCAAGGGACAGATTTGTATGGCTACACCTTC
>once|NA|TRBV4-1|15|TRBJ2-1
CASSQTESSYNEQFF
TGCGCCAGCAGCCAGACAGAGAGCTCCTACAATGAGCAGTTCTTC
>few|TRBD1|TRBV9|14|TRBJ1-5
CASSPGGGNQPQHF
TGTGCCAGCAGCCCAGGGGGGGGGAATCAGCCCCAGCATTTT
>NA|NA|TRBV20-1|11|TRBJ2-1
CSARELSVQFF
TGCAGTGCTAGAGAACTCTCGGTGCAGTTCTTC
>once|TRBD1|TRBV5-1|13|TRBJ2-7
CASSLRTGWEQYF
TGCGCCAGCAGCTTACGGACAGGGTGGGAGCAGTACTTC
>NA|TRBD1|TRBV10-2|14|TRBJ2-5
CASSERDRLETQYF
TGCGCCAGCAGTGAGAGGGACAGATTAGAGACCCAGTACTTC
>NA|NA|TRBV27|13|TRBJ2-7
CASRPVQYYEQYF
TGTGCCAGCAGACCGGTGCAGTACTACGAGCAGTACTTC
>NA|NA|TRBV5-1|16|TRBJ2-7
CASSSEPGLGSYEQYF
TGCGCCAGCAGCAGTGAACCGGGACTGGGATCCTACGAGCAGTACTTC
>NA|TRBD2|TRBV5-1|17|TRBJ2-7
CASSLGGSSGSRYEQYF
TGCGCCAGCAGCTTGGGGGGGTCTAGCGGGAGTCGTTACGAGCAGTACTTC
>NA|TRBD1|TRBV2|19|TRBJ1-3
CASSELNPGQGASGNTIYF
TGTGCCAGCAGTGAACTTAATCCGGGACAGGGGGCGTCTGGAAACACCATATATTTT
>NA|NA|TRBV28|17|TRBJ2-3
CASTGSDLDFSTDTQYF
TGTGCCAGCACCGGGTCAGATTTAGACTTTAGCACAGATACGCAGTATTTT
>NA|NA|TRBV13|13|TRBJ2-2
CASEEGNTGELFF
TGTGCGAGCGAAGAGGGTAACACCGGGGAGCTGTTTTTT
>NA|TRBD1|TRBV6-5|15|TRBJ1-1
CASSRQGFSDTEAFF
TGTGCCAGCAGCCGACAGGGGTTCAGTGACACTGAAGCTTTCTTT
>NA|TRBD2|TRBV29-1|13|TRBJ2-1
CSVRGLAYNEQFF
TGCAGCGTTCGGGGACTAGCATACAATGAGCAGTTCTTC
>NA|TRBD2|TRBV7-9|12|TRBJ2-7
CASSYRGVEQYF
TGTGCCAGCAGCTATCGGGGGGTCGAGCAGTACTTC
>NA|NA|TRBV9|15|TRBJ2-1
CASSVATGRYNEQFF
TGTGCCAGCAGCGTAGCCACAGGGAGATACAATGAGCAGTTCTTC
>NA|NA|TRBV27|14|TRBJ2-1
CASSQTRGADEQFF
TGTGCCAGCAGTCAAACCCGGGGGGCCGATGAGCAGTTCTTC
>NA|NA|TRBV4-2|15|TRBJ2-5
CASSLVLAGRETQYF
TGTGCCAGCAGCTTAGTGTTGGCGGGACGGGAGACCCAGTACTTC
>NA|NA|TRBV10-2|13|TRBJ2-7
CASSEHLVYEQYF
TGCGCCAGCAGTGAGCATCTGGTCTACGAGCAGTACTTC
>NA|NA|TRBV7-9|14|TRBJ2-7
CASSSTKLYGERYF
TGTGCCAGCAGCTCCACAAAACTTTACGGGGAGCGGTACTTC
>NA|NA|TRBV5-6|15|TRBJ1-1
CASSFLAQGNTEAFF
TGTGCCAGCAGCTTTCTGGCTCAGGGGAACACTGAAGCTTTCTTT